There are many counts of the clone carrying this TCR beta chain. The antigen remains undetermined. The data belong to a study of T cells in Graves' hyperthyroidism and ophthalmopathy. Whole-study findings and limits: Ophthalmopathy was distinguished from stable hyperthyroidism by 13 V-J signatures.

The CDR3 is made up of 18 amino acids. Germline CDR1 KGHDR, CDR2 SFDVKD. V lost 4 bases and J lost 2; bases outside the gene matches: 13. TCR beta CDR3 regions were amplified from RNA. Using the HTBI primer set, a first-round RT-PCR was run on the TCR CDR3. In TCRdb, the multiplex PCR reads were re-called with MiXCR into one record per CDR3 protein. In the table there are fewer than 850,000 distinct CDR3 sequences, 15% to 20% of which are singletons. The sequence was obtained from a man aged 50-59 years with Graves' hyperthyroidism. The chain combines TRBV24-1 with TRBJ2-3; 8 positions agree with TRBD2. The source material was blood. The chain's CDR3 is CATSEPAAGESPTDTQYF. CDR3 sequence (DNA): TGTGCCACCAGTGAGCCGGCAGCGGGAGAAAGTCCCACAGATACGCAGTATTTT.